Reported below is one T cell receptor beta chain. The antigen remains unidentified. In germline, CDR1 is LGHNA, CDR2 YNFKEQ. V lost 0 bases and J lost 1; bases outside the gene matches: 9. The CDR3 runs to 18 residues. Generated by immunoSEQ multiplex PCR, the TCRdb table keeps only in-frame clones and is missing some. This table holds some 30,000 clones, around 91% found once. This sample stems from a study of regulatory and conventional T cells in RAG deficiency. Study-wide results and limits: Omenn CD25-high CD127-low cells may be activated cells, not true Tregs. In Omenn syndrome, Treg and Tconv repertoires overlapped >75%. Compared with controls, unique Treg TCR beta sequences dropped around 100-fold in Omenn syndrome and CID/AS. Shannon entropy fell and Simpson indices rose in RAG-deficient patients.

These data are also associated with another study on regulatory T cells. As that report states: Primers: 52 TRBV forward and 13 TRBJ reverse.

V is TRBV4-2 and J is TRBJ2-1, with TRBD2 matching over 7 bases. The sequenced sample was CD8+ T cells sorted from blood. The TCR originated in a human donor in good health. The CDR3 loop is CASSQELGGSWSYNEQFF. The CDR3 nucleotides read TGTGCCAGCAGCCAAGAGCTGGGGGGGAGTTGGTCCTACAATGAGCAGTTCTTC.